The clone carrying this TCR beta chain was observed a few times. Isolated per sample were at least 7 million PBMCs. This sample is drawn from a study of blood T cells in healthy people across ages. The ends lost 0 bases at V and 9 bases at J; junction bases unmatched: 11. In germline, CDR1 is DFQATT, CDR2 SNEGSKA (reference sequence). The CDR3 contains 15 residues. PCR was performed a second time for about 7 to 12 cycles using a sample-barcoded 5' primer and a J-beta primer mix. The template-switch adaptor, which had 12 random nucleotides, put a tag on each cDNA molecule. TCRdb fed the 5' RACE reads into MiXCR, producing one record per CDR3 protein. This sample has about 800,000 distinct CDR3 sequences, with around a quarter found just once. This sample also belongs to another study, concerning T cells of mothers and their children.

The sample was blood. The clonotype comes from a boy younger than 18 in good health. This chain connects TRBV20-1 to TRBJ1-5, with 7 bases matching TRBD1. CDR3 nucleotides: TGCAGTGCTAGAGATAAGGGGGCAGGGGAAGTGCCCCAGCATTTT. It is translated as CSARDKGAGEVPQHF.